This TCR beta chain is drawn from a study of cytomegalovirus exposure and HLA in healthy donors. 60 Vbeta and 13 Jbeta primers were used in PCR. TCRdb's table, derived via immunoSEQ multiplex PCR, lists solely in-frame clones and lacks some. The sample holds approximately 100,000 clones. The ends were cut back, 10 bases at V and 5 bases at J, with 20 bases in the middle. Germline loops: CDR1 LNHDA, CDR2 SQIVND (reference sequence). This CDR3 region has 14 residues. This clonotype was sampled from a man between 45 and 60 years old in good health and CMV-seronegative. The chain employs TRBV19 and TRBJ2-5; D might be TRBD2 (6 bases). The sample taken for sequencing was PBMCs. The CDR3 reads CATSGLSLWETQYF. DNA of the CDR3: TGTGCCACCTCGGGACTCTCCCTTTGGGAGACCCAGTACTTC.